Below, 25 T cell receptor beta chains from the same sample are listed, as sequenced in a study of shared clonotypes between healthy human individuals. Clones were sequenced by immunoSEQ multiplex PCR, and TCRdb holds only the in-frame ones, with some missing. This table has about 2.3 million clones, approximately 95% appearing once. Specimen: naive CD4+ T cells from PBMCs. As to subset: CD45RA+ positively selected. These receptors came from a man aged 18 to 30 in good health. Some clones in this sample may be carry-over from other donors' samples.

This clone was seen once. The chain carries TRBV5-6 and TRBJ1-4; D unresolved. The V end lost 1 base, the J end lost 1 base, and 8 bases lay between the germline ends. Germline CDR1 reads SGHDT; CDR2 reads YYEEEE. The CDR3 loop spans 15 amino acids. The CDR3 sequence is CASSLKGVTNEKLFF. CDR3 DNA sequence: TGTGCCAGCAGCTTGAAGGGAGTAACTAATGAAAAACTGTTTTTT.

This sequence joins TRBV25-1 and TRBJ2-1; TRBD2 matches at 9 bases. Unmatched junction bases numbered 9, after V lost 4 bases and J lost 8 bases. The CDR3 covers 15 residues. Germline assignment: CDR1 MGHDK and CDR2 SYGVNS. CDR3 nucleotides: TGTGCCAGCAGTGTCGCTAGCGGGAACTGGGATGAGCAGTTCTTC. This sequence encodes CASSVASGNWDEQFF. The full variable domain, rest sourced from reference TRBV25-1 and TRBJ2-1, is EADIYQTPRYLVIGTGKKITLECSQTMGHDKMYWYQQDPGMELHLIHYSYGVNSTEKGDLSSESTVSRIRTEHFPLTLESARPSHTSQYLCASSVASGNWDEQFFGPGTRLTVL.

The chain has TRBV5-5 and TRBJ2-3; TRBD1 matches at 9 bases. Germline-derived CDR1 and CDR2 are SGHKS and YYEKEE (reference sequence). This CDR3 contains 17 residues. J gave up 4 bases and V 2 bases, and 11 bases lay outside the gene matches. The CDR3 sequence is CASSFLGGQGRADTQYF. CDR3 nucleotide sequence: TGTGCCAGCAGCTTCCTGGGGGGACAGGGTCGCGCAGATACGCAGTATTTT.

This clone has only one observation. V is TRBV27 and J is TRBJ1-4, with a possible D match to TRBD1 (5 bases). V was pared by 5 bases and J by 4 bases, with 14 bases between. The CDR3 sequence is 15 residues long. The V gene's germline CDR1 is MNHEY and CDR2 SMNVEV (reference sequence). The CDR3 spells CASSQHQGFNEKLFF. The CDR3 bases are TGTGCCAGCAGTCAGCATCAGGGATTTAATGAAAAACTGTTTTTT.

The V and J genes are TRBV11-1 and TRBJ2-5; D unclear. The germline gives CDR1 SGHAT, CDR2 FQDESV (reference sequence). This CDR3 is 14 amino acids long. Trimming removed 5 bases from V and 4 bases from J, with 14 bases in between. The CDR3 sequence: CASSTFWATETQYF. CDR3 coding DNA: TGTGCCAGCAGCACATTCTGGGCGACAGAGACCCAGTACTTC.

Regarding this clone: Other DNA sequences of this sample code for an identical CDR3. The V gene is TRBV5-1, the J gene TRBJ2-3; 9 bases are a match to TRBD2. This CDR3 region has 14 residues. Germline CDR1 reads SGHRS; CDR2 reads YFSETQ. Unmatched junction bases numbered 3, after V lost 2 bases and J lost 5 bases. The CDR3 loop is CASSFSGSGDTQYF. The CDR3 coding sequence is TGCGCCAGCAGCTTTAGCGGGAGCGGAGATACGCAGTATTTT.

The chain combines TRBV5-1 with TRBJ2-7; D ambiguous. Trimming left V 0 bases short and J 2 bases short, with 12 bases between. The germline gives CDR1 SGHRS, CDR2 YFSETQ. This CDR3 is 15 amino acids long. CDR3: CASSLVFGSAYEQYF. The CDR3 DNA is TGCGCCAGCAGCTTGGTGTTCGGGTCCGCCTACGAGCAGTACTTC.

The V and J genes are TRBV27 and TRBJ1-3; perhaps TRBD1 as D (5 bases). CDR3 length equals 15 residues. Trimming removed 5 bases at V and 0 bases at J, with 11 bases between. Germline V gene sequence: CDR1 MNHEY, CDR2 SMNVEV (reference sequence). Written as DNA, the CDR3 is TGTGCCAGCAGTACCAGCGGGGGCTCTGGAAACACCATATATTTT. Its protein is CASSTSGGSGNTIYF.

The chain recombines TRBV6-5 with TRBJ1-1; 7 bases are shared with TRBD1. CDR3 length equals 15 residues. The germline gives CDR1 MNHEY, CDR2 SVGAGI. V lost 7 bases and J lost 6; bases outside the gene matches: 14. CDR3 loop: CASTDRARVFAEAFF. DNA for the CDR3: TGTGCCAGCACTGACAGGGCCAGAGTGTTCGCTGAAGCTTTCTTT.

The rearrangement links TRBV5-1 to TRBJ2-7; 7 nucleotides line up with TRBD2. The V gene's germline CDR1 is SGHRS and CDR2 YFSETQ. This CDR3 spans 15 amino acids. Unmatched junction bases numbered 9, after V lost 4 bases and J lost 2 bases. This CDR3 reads CASSPEASGTYEQYF. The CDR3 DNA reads TGCGCCAGCAGCCCGGAGGCTAGCGGAACCTACGAGCAGTACTTC.

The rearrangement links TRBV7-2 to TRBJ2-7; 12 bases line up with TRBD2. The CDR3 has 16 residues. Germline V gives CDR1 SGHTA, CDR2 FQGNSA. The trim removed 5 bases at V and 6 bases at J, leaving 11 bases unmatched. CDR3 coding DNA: TGTGCCAGCAGCCCCCTGGGGCTAGCGGGAGGGGGCGAGCAGTACTTC. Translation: CASSPLGLAGGGEQYF.

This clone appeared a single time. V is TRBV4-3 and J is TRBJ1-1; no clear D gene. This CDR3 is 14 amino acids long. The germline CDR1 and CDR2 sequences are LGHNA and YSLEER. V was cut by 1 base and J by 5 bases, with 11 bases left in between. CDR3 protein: CASSQGWTVTEAFF. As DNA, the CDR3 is TGCGCCAGCAGCCAAGGATGGACGGTGACTGAAGCTTTCTTT.

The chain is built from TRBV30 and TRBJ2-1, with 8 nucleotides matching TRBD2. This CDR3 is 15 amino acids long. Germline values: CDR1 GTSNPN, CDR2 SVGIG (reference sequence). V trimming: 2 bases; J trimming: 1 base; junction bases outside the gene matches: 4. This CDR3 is CAWSLGGRSYNEQFF. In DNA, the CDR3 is TGTGCCTGGAGTTTGGGCGGGAGGTCCTACAATGAGCAGTTCTTC.

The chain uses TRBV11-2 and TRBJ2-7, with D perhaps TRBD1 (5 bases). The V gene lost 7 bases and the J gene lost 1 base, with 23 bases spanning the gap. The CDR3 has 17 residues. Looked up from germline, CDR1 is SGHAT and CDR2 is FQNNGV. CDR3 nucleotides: TGTGCCAGCAATAATATTCGGAGACAGAGCCAGTCCTACGAGCAGTACTTC. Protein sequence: CASNNIRRQSQSYEQYF.

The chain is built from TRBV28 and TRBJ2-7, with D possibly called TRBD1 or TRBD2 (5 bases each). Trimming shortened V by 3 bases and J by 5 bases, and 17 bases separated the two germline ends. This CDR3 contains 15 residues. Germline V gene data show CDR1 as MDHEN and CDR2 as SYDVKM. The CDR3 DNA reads TGTGCCAGCAGTTTTCGGGACCGACCGAGAAACGAGCAGTACTTC. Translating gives CASSFRDRPRNEQYF.

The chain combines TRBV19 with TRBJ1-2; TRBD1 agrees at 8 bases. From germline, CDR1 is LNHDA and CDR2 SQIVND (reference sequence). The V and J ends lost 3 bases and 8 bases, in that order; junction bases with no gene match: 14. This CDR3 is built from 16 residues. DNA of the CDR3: TGTGCCAGTAGTATCGGGCAGGGGGCAGGCTTGGCGGGCTACACCTTC. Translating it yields CASSIGQGAGLAGYTF.

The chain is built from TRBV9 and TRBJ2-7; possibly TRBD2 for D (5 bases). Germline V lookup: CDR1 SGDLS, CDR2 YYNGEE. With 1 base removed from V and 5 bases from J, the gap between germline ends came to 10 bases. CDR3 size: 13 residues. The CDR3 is CASSVTGKDEQYF. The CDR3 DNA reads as TGTGCCAGCAGCGTAACGGGAAAGGACGAGCAGTACTTC.

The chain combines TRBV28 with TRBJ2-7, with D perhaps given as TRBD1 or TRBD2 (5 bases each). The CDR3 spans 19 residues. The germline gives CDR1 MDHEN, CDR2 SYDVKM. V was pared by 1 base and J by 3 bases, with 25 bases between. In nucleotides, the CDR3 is TGTGCCAGCAGTTTATCATCGCAGGGACCGGGCCTAACGTACTACGAGCAGTACTTC. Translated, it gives CASSLSSQGPGLTYYEQYF.

The CDR3 sequence: CASSLTDGGSYEQYF. The DNA for the CDR3 is TGTGCCAGCAGCTTAACCGACGGGGGCAGCTACGAGCAGTACTTC. The J gene is TRBJ2-7, the V gene TRBV11-2, with D possibly being TRBD1 or TRBD2 (6 bases each). CDR1 is SGHAT and CDR2 is FQNNGV in the germline V gene. The CDR3 sequence is 15 residues long. Trimming pared 2 bases from V and 3 bases from J, leaving 14 bases between.

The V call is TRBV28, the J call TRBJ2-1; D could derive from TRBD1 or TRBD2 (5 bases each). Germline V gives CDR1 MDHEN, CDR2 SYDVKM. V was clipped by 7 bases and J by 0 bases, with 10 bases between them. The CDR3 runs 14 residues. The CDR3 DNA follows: TGTGCCAGCATAGAGGGGAGCTCCTACAATGAGCAGTTCTTC. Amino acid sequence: CASIEGSSYNEQFF.

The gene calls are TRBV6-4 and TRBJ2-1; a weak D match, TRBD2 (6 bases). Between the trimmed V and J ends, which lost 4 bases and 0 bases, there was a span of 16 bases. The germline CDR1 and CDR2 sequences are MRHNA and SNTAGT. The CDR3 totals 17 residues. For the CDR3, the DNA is TGTGCCAGCAGTGCCCTGACTAGTATGAGCTCCTACAATGAGCAGTTCTTC. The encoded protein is CASSALTSMSSYNEQFF.

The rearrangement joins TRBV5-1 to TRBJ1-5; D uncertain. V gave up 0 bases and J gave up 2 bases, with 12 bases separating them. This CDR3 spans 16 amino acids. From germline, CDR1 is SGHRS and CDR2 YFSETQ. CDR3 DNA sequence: TGCGCCAGCAGCTTGGATCCGGGAGCGGGCAATCAGCCCCAGCATTTT. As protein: CASSLDPGAGNQPQHF.

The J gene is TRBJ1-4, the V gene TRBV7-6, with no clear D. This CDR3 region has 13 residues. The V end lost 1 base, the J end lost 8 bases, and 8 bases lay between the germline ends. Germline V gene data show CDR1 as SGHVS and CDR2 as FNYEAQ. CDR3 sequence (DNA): TGTGCCAGCAGCTTAGAGGGAGGAGAAAAACTGTTTTTT. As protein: CASSLEGGEKLFF.

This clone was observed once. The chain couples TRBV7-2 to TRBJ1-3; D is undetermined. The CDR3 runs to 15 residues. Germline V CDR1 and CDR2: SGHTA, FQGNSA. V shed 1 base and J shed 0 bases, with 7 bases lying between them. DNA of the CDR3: TGTGCCAGCAGCTTAGGCCCGTACTCTGGAAACACCATATATTTT. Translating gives CASSLGPYSGNTIYF.

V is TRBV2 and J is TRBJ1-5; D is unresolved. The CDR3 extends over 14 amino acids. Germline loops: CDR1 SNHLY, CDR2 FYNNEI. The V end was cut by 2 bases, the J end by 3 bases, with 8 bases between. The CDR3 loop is CASSERQVNQPQHF. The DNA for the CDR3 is TGTGCCAGCAGTGAAAGGCAAGTCAATCAGCCCCAGCATTTT.